This T cell receptor beta chain originates from a study of T cell responses to AZD1222 COVID-19 vaccine. Across the whole study: Second-dose intervals near 4 or 12 weeks were combined.

The CDR3 has 16 residues. In germline, CDR1 is MNHEY, CDR2 SMNVEV (reference sequence). The junction had 10 bases not matched to a gene; V was cut back by 5 bases and J by 3 bases. The table came from immunoSEQ multiplex PCR; TCRdb's copy has only in-frame clones and leaves some out. The sample yields around 70,000 clones, around 84% seen once. The J gene is TRBJ1-1, the V gene TRBV27, with TRBD1 matching 9 bases. This sequence was found in an adult in good health. The input for sequencing was peripheral blood, taken on day 0 of AZD1222 vaccination. DNA of the CDR3: TGTGCCAGCAGTCGCAACAGGGGGCGCGGGCACACTGAAGCTTTCTTT. It codes for CASSRNRGRGHTEAFF.